These 32 T cell receptor beta chains originate from one sample sequenced in a study of blood T cell repertoires in COVID-19. Libraries were prepared by immunoSEQ multiplex PCR; TCRdb keeps only in-frame clonotypes and omits some of them. The sample lists roughly 300,000 clones, around nine tenths occurring once. The sequencing input was PBMCs or T cells enriched from blood (not recorded which). The receptors stem from a woman in her twenties or thirties who had recovered from COVID-19.

With regard to this clone: Other DNA variants within this sample encode the same CDR3. V and J are TRBV6-5 and TRBJ1-4, with TRBD1 matching 9 bases. Germline loops: CDR1 MNHEY, CDR2 SVGAGI. Trimming removed 6 bases from V and 7 bases from J; junction bases left unmatched: 6. The CDR3 is 14 amino acids. CDR3 DNA: TGTGCCAGCAGCACCGGGACAGGGAGTGAAAAACTGTTTTTT. This sequence encodes CASSTGTGSEKLFF.

The chain couples TRBV11-3 to TRBJ2-2; TRBD1 matches at 7 bases. Germline trimming cut 5 bases from V and 5 bases from J; bases unmatched to any gene: 11. Germline values: CDR1 SGHNT, CDR2 YENEEA. The CDR3 runs to 16 residues. CDR3 coding DNA: TGTGCCAGCAGCCCGAGACAGGGCCCAAGGACCGGGGAGCTGTTTTTT. Protein: CASSPRQGPRTGELFF.

The CDR3 protein is CASSDNFYGYTF. DNA for the CDR3: TGTGCCAGCAGTGACAACTTCTATGGCTACACCTTC. The rearrangement links TRBV2 to TRBJ1-2, with D unclear. The CDR3 loop spans 12 amino acids. The V and J ends lost 3 bases and 4 bases respectively, with 6 bases between them. Germline CDR1 reads SNHLY; CDR2 reads FYNNEI. The variable domain in full, completed from reference TRBV2 and TRBJ1-2, reads EPEVTQTPSHQVTQMGQEVILRCVPISNHLYFYWYRQILGQKVEFLVSFYNNEISEKSEIFDDQFSVERPDGSNFTLKIRSTKLEDSAMYFCASSDNFYGYTFGSGTRLTVV.

The chain couples TRBV6-2 or TRBV6-3 to TRBJ2-1; perhaps TRBD2 as D (5 bases). The CDR3 sequence is 16 residues long. Trimming removed 2 bases at V and 10 bases at J, with 21 bases between. Germline-derived CDR1 and CDR2 are MNHEY and SVGEGT. This chain's CDR3 is CASSYNIRELLHEQFF. DNA of the CDR3: TGTGCCAGCAGTTACAATATCCGGGAATTATTACACGAGCAGTTCTTC.

This clone appeared a few times. The chain has TRBV28 and TRBJ2-2; no clear D gene. V gave up 5 bases and J gave up 1 base, with 5 bases separating them. CDR1 is MDHEN and CDR2 is SYDVKM in the germline V gene. CDR3 size: 13 residues. The CDR3 DNA follows: TGTGCCAGCAGTAAGCTGAACACCGGGGAGCTGTTTTTT. Translation gives CASSKLNTGELFF.

The table lists this clone with a count of one. The gene calls are TRBV6-2 or TRBV6-3 and TRBJ1-5; D is perhaps TRBD1 (5 bases). The length of the CDR3 is 14 residues. Trimming stripped 2 bases from V and 2 bases from J, with 7 bases between. Germline V lookup: CDR1 MNHEY, CDR2 SVGEGT. The CDR3 DNA reads as TGTGCCAGCAGTTACGGGGCAGGCAATCAGCCCCAGCATTTT. Its protein product is CASSYGAGNQPQHF.

The J gene is TRBJ2-1, the V gene TRBV18, with 9 bases fitting TRBD1. V was pared by 1 base and J by 5 bases, with 9 bases of the junction left unmatched. Germline CDR1 KGHSH, CDR2 LQKENI. The CDR3 covers 17 residues. This chain's CDR3 is CASSPLKTGGYDNEQFF. As DNA, the CDR3 is TGTGCCAGCTCACCACTGAAGACAGGGGGTTACGACAATGAGCAGTTCTTC.

Written as DNA, the CDR3 is TGTGCCAGCAGCGTATTAGCGGGAGCCTACTACAATGAGCAGTTCTTC. This encodes CASSVLAGAYYNEQFF. The chain employs TRBV9 and TRBJ2-1, with 9 bases lining up with TRBD2. V dropped 1 base and J dropped 3; count of bases not matched to a gene: 5. In germline, CDR1 is SGDLS, CDR2 YYNGEE. CDR3 length: 16 amino acids. Looking up the rest from reference TRBV9 and TRBJ2-1 gives the full variable domain: DSGVTQTPKHLITATGQRVTLRCSPRSGDLSVYWYQQSLDQGLQFLIQYYNGEERAKGNILERFSAQQFPDLHSELNLSSLELGDSALYFCASSVLAGAYYNEQFFGPGTRLTVL.

The V gene is TRBV4-3, the J gene TRBJ2-2, with 9 bases identical to TRBD2. The CDR3 loop spans 18 amino acids. Germline V gives CDR1 LGHNA, CDR2 YSLEER. The ends lost 4 bases at V and 0 bases at J; junction bases unmatched: 9. CDR3 residues: CASSRGSSGTTNTGELFF. In DNA form, the CDR3 reads TGCGCCAGCAGCCGAGGGTCTAGCGGGACTACGAACACCGGGGAGCTGTTTTTT.

V and J are TRBV5-5 and TRBJ2-6; tentatively, D is TRBD1 (6 bases). The V gene's germline CDR1 is SGHKS and CDR2 YYEKEE (reference sequence). V lost 0 bases, J lost 0 bases, and 16 bases lay in between. CDR3 length: 19 amino acids. CDR3 region: CASSLVVQGFSSGANVLTF. In DNA form, the CDR3 reads TGTGCCAGCAGCTTGGTAGTACAGGGCTTTAGCTCTGGGGCCAACGTCCTGACTTTC.

Notes on this clone: The identical CDR3 is also encoded by other nucleotide sequences in the sample. The chain recombines TRBV19 with TRBJ1-5; 8 nucleotides agree with TRBD1. CDR3 size: 13 residues. Trimming at V came to 5 bases and at J to 6 bases, leaving 3 bases not matched to a gene. CDR1 and CDR2 (germline): LNHDA, SQIVND (reference sequence). The CDR3 DNA follows: TGTGCCAGTAGTCTCGACAGGGGTCAGCCCCAGCATTTT. Its protein product is CASSLDRGQPQHF.

J is TRBJ1-2 and V is TRBV5-8, with unresolved D. The V end lost 4 bases, the J end lost 4 bases, and 23 bases lay between the germline ends. Germline V lookup: CDR1 SGHTS, CDR2 YDEGEE. This CDR3 region has 17 residues. The DNA of the CDR3 is TGTGCCAGCAGCCCACTGACTCAGTCGTTGAAGAGCTATGGCTACACCTTC. Its protein is CASSPLTQSLKSYGYTF.

The gene calls are TRBV5-1 and TRBJ2-1, with D possibly matching TRBD2 (5 bases). The CDR3 has 15 amino acids. Trimming left V 0 bases short and J 4 bases short, with 11 bases between. Germline CDR1 SGHRS, CDR2 YFSETQ. CDR3: CASSLASSQYNEQFF. The CDR3 DNA sequence: TGCGCCAGCAGCTTGGCGTCTAGCCAGTACAATGAGCAGTTCTTC.

The chain employs TRBV30 and TRBJ1-5; 8 bases are a match to TRBD1. This CDR3 is 13 amino acids long. The junction had 3 bases not matched to a gene; V was cut back by 2 bases and J by 6 bases. CDR1 GTSNPN and CDR2 SVGIG come from the germline V gene (reference sequence). CDR3 loop: CAWSPGGGQPQHF. The DNA for the CDR3 is TGTGCCTGGAGTCCAGGGGGCGGTCAGCCCCAGCATTTT.

To note about this clone: This CDR3 is also generated by other DNA sequences in the sample. The genes are TRBV11-2 and TRBJ1-6, with a possible D match to TRBD1 (6 bases). The germline gives CDR1 SGHAT, CDR2 FQNNGV. This CDR3 contains 14 residues. Trimming left V 5 bases short and J 6 bases short, with 11 bases between. In DNA, the CDR3 is TGTGCCAGCAGCCTTACAGGGTCTAATTCACCCCTCCACTTT. Its translation: CASSLTGSNSPLHF.

In its sample, this clone was seen a few times. V is TRBV2 and J is TRBJ2-7; 10 bases align to TRBD2. The CDR3 is 14 residues long. Germline loops: CDR1 SNHLY, CDR2 FYNNEI. The ends lost 7 bases at V and 0 bases at J; junction bases unmatched: 3. CDR3 residues: CASTGTSASYEQYF. The CDR3 region has the DNA TGTGCCAGCACCGGGACTAGCGCCTCCTACGAGCAGTACTTC.

This CDR3 is CAWSRQANTEAFF. DNA of the CDR3: TGTGCCTGGAGTAGACAGGCCAACACTGAAGCTTTCTTT. The chain uses TRBV30 and TRBJ1-1, with D possibly TRBD1 on 6 matching bases. This CDR3 is 13 amino acids long. V was pared by 2 bases and J by 2 bases, with 9 bases between. Germline loops: CDR1 GTSNPN, CDR2 SVGIG (reference sequence).

This chain joins TRBV10-2 and TRBJ1-1; D uncertain. This CDR3 contains 14 residues. Trimming stripped 3 bases from V and 2 bases from J, with 10 bases between. Germline V gene sequence: CDR1 WSHSY, CDR2 SAAADI. CDR3 protein: CASSDVKTNTEAFF. The CDR3 DNA sequence: TGCGCCAGCAGTGACGTTAAAACTAACACTGAAGCTTTCTTT.

This clone showed up many times. The chain combines TRBV9 with TRBJ2-1, with 10 nucleotides matching TRBD2. V dropped 4 bases and J dropped 4; count of bases not matched to a gene: 23. Per germline, CDR1 SGDLS and CDR2 YYNGEE. The CDR3 spans 21 residues. DNA for the CDR3: TGTGCCAGCAGCCCGTCGGGGGGGCTAGCGGGAGAGGTGTTTATTTACAATGAGCAGTTCTTC. The encoded protein is CASSPSGGLAGEVFIYNEQFF.

V and J are TRBV4-1 and TRBJ2-1; TRBD2 agrees at 12 bases. The CDR3 covers 19 residues. From germline, CDR1 is MGHRA and CDR2 YSYEKL. V lost 2 bases, J lost 0 bases, and 8 bases stayed unmatched. CDR3 DNA sequence: TGCGCCAGCAGCCAAAGGGGGACTAGCGGGCTGAGCTCCTACAATGAGCAGTTCTTC. Protein product: CASSQRGTSGLSSYNEQFF.

The chain has TRBV28 and TRBJ2-2, with a weak D call TRBD1 (6 bases). The CDR3 extends over 15 amino acids. Germline-derived CDR1 and CDR2 are MDHEN and SYDVKM. The V end was cut by 6 bases, the J end by 4 bases, with 15 bases between. CDR3 sequence: CASSRVGQPTGELFF. The CDR3 bases are TGTGCCAGCAGCCGCGTCGGACAGCCCACCGGGGAGCTGTTTTTT.

This rearrangement joins TRBV28 to TRBJ1-1; 7 positions agree with TRBD1. Germline-derived CDR1 and CDR2 are MDHEN and SYDVKM. After removal of 5 bases from V and 11 bases from J, the junction contained 14 bases not matched to a gene. The CDR3 extends over 14 amino acids. The CDR3 DNA follows: TGTGCCAGCAGTGTAACTATGGGGACAGCCGGGGCTTTCTTT. The encoded protein is CASSVTMGTAGAFF.

The gene calls are TRBV7-2 and TRBJ2-2; the D gene is possibly TRBD2 (6 bases). CDR3 length: 16 residues. Germline values: CDR1 SGHTA, CDR2 FQGNSA. V lost 1 base and J 0 bases, leaving 9 bases between the germline ends. The CDR3 spells CASSLVGGTNTGELFF. CDR3 sequence (DNA): TGTGCCAGCAGCTTAGTGGGCGGGACGAACACCGGGGAGCTGTTTTTT.

The rearrangement joins TRBV11-2 to TRBJ2-7, with TRBD1 identical over 7 bases. Germline loops: CDR1 SGHAT, CDR2 FQNNGV. This CDR3 comprises 15 residues. The V and J ends lost 5 bases and 3 bases, in that order; junction bases with no gene match: 10. CDR3 protein: CASSRSGGRSYEQYF. The CDR3, as DNA: TGTGCCAGCAGCAGATCAGGGGGACGGAGCTACGAGCAGTACTTC.

This sequence joins TRBV10-3 and TRBJ2-7; D unclear. There are 13 residues in the CDR3. The V gene's germline CDR1 is ENHRY and CDR2 SYGVKD. Between the trimmed V and J ends, which lost 6 bases and 1 base, there was a span of 10 bases. CDR3 sequence reads: CAIRAERSYEQYF. The CDR3, as DNA: TGTGCCATCAGGGCGGAGAGATCCTACGAGCAGTACTTC.

The chain employs TRBV11-3 and TRBJ2-2, with 16 bases that match TRBD2. The germline V gene has CDR1 SGHNT and CDR2 YENEEA. With 5 bases clipped from V and 3 bases from J, the junction kept 9 bases outside the gene matches. There are 19 residues in the CDR3. CDR3 in amino acids: CASSHPGTSGREDTGELFF. For the CDR3, the DNA is TGTGCCAGCAGCCATCCCGGGACTAGCGGGAGGGAAGACACCGGGGAGCTGTTTTTT.

This chain connects TRBV6-1 to TRBJ1-2; tentatively, D is TRBD1 (6 bases). Germline CDR1 MNHNS, CDR2 SASEGT. The CDR3 covers 15 residues. The V end was cut by 0 bases, the J end by 2 bases, with 10 bases between. This CDR3 is CASSEALTGNYGYTF. The CDR3 DNA is TGTGCCAGCAGTGAAGCGCTAACAGGGAACTATGGCTACACCTTC.

V and J are TRBV7-2 and TRBJ1-2; 8 bases map to TRBD1. The CDR3 totals 14 residues. Germline-derived CDR1 and CDR2 are SGHTA and FQGNSA. With 5 bases clipped from V and 5 bases from J, the junction kept 7 bases outside the gene matches. CDR3 sequence: CASSPDRALYGYTF. The CDR3 nucleotides read TGTGCCAGCAGCCCGGACAGGGCCCTTTATGGCTACACCTTC. The complete variable domain, with remaining parts taken from reference TRBV7-2 and TRBJ1-2, reads GAGVSQSPSNKVTEKGKDVELRCDPISGHTALYWYRQSLGQGLEFLIYFQGNSAPDKSGLPSDRFSAERTGGSVSTLTIQRTQQEDSAVYLCASSPDRALYGYTFGSGTRLTVV.

V usage is TRBV30 and J usage is TRBJ2-5; 12 bases are a match to TRBD2. V was pared by 5 bases and J by 2 bases, with 18 bases of the junction left unmatched. Germline V CDR1 and CDR2: GTSNPN, SVGIG (reference sequence). CDR3 length equals 19 residues. This CDR3 is CAWGLAGPLSRGTQETQYF. CDR3 bases: TGTGCCTGGGGACTAGCGGGGCCCCTGTCCCGCGGCACACAAGAGACCCAGTACTTC. Filled out from reference TRBV30 and TRBJ2-5, the complete variable domain reads SQTIHQWPATLVQPVGSPLSLECTVEGTSNPNLYWYRQAAGRGLQLLFYSVGIGQISSEVPQNLSASRPQDRQFILSSKKLLLSDSGFYLCAWGLAGPLSRGTQETQYFGPGTRLLVL.

This clone was seen only once. The rearrangement joins TRBV21-1 to TRBJ2-1; TRBD2 is taken as the D call from the table, unchecked against the DNA. TRBV21-1 is classified as a pseudogene. The CDR3 has 15 amino acids. The CDR3 loop reads CASSSPGRVDNEQFF. The DNA of the CDR3 is TGTGCCAGCAGCTCCCCCGGGAGGGTGGACAATGAGCAGTTCTTC.

This rearrangement joins TRBV7-8 to TRBJ1-5, with D unclear. V was trimmed by 1 base and J by 0 bases, leaving 16 bases between them. The CDR3 covers 18 residues. Germline CDR1 SGHVS, CDR2 FQNEAQ. The CDR3 protein is CASSLVMAADYSNQPQHF. CDR3 nucleotides: TGTGCCAGCAGCTTAGTTATGGCGGCAGACTATAGCAATCAGCCCCAGCATTTT. Looking up the rest from reference TRBV7-8 and TRBJ1-5 gives the full variable domain: GAGVSQSPRYKVAKRGQDVALRCDPISGHVSLFWYQQALGQGPEFLTYFQNEAQLDKSGLPSDRFFAERPEGSVSTLKIQRTQQEDSAVYLCASSLVMAADYSNQPQHFGDGTRLSIL.

The V and J genes are TRBV19 and TRBJ2-2; a weak D match, TRBD2 (6 bases). Germline CDR1 is LNHDA and CDR2 is SQIVND (reference sequence). CDR3 length: 16 residues. The germline V and J ends were trimmed by 2 bases and 0 bases, with 10 bases remaining between them. CDR3 protein: CASSIWGVANTGELFF. The CDR3 region has the DNA TGTGCCAGTAGTATATGGGGGGTCGCGAACACCGGGGAGCTGTTTTTT.